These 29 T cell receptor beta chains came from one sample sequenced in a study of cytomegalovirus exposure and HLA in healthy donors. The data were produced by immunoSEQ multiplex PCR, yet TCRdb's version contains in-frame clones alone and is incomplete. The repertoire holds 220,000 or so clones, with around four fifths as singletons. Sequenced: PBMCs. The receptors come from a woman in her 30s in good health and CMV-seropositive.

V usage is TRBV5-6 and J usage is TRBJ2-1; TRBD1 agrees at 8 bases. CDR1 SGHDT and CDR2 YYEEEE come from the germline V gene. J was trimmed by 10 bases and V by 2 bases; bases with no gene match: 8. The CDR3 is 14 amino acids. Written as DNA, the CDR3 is TGTGCCAGCAGCTTCGGACAGGGACCCATCGAGCAGTTCTTC. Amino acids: CASSFGQGPIEQFF.

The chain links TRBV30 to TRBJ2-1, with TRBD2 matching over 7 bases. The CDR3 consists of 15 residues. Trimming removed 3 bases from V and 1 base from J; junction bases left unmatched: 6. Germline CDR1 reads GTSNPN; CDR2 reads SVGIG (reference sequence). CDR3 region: CAWSPFSGSYNEQFF. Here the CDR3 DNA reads TGTGCCTGGAGCCCATTTAGCGGGTCCTACAATGAGCAGTTCTTC.

CDR3 DNA sequence: TGTGCCAGCAGCTCGAGTAACTATGGCTACACCTTC. It translates to CASSSSNYGYTF. The chain couples TRBV11-2 to TRBJ1-2; D gene uncertain. Germline values: CDR1 SGHAT, CDR2 FQNNGV. Trimming removed 4 bases at V and 1 base at J, with 4 bases between. CDR3 length: 12 amino acids.

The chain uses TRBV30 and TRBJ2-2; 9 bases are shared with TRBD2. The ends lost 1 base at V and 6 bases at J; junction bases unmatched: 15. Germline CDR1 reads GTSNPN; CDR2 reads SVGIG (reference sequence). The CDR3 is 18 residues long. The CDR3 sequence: CAWSGLWASGAQAGELFF. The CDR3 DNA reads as TGTGCCTGGAGTGGCCTTTGGGCTAGCGGGGCGCAGGCCGGGGAGCTGTTTTTT.

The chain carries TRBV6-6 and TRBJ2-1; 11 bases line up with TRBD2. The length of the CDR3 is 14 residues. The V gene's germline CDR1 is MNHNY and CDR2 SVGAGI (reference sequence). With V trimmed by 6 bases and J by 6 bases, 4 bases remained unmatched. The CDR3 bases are TGTGCCAGCAGAGGACTAGCGGGTACCAATGAGCAGTTCTTC. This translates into CASRGLAGTNEQFF.

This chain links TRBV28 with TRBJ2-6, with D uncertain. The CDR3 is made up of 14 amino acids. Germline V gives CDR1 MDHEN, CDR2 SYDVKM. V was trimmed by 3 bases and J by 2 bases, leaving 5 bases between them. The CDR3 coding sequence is TGTGCCAGCAGTTTGATTCCTGGGGCCAACGTCCTGACTTTC. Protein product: CASSLIPGANVLTF.

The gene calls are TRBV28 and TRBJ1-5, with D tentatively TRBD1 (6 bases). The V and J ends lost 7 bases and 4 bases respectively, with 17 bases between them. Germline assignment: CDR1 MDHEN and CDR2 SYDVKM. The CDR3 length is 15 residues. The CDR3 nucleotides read TGTGCCAGCATCCACTCGGGACACAATAATCAGCCCCAGCATTTT. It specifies CASIHSGHNNQPQHF.

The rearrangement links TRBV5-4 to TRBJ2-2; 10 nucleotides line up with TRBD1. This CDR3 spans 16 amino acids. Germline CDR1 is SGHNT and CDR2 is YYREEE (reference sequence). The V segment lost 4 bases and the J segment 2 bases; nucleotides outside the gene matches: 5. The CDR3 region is CASSLGTGANTGELFF. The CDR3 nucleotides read TGTGCCAGCAGCCTGGGGACAGGGGCTAACACCGGGGAGCTGTTTTTT.

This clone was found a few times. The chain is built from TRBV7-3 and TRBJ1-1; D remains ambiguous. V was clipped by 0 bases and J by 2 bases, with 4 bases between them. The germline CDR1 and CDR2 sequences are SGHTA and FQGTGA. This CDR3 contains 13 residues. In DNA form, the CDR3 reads TGTGCCAGCAGCTTAACAGTAAACACTGAAGCTTTCTTT. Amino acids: CASSLTVNTEAFF.

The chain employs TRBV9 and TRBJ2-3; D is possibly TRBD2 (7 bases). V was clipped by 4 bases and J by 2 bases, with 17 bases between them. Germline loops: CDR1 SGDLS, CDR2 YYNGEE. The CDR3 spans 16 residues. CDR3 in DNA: TGTGCCAGCAGCCAAAGAGCGGGACATTACACAGATACGCAGTATTTT. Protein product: CASSQRAGHYTDTQYF.

The CDR3 region is CASSEALRTGNTIYF. The CDR3 nucleotides are TGTGCCAGCAGTGAAGCGCTTCGAACTGGAAACACCATATATTTT. V gene TRBV6-1 combines with J gene TRBJ1-3; D is undetermined. Between the trimmed V and J ends, which lost 0 bases and 2 bases, there was a span of 8 bases. The germline CDR1 and CDR2 sequences are MNHNS and SASEGT. This CDR3 contains 15 residues.

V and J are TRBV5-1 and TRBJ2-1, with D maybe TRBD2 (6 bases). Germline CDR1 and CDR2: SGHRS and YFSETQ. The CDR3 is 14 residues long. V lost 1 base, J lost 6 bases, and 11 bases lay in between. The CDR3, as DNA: TGCGCCAGCAGCTTGCTAGGGGAGGTCAATGAGCAGTTCTTC. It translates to CASSLLGEVNEQFF.

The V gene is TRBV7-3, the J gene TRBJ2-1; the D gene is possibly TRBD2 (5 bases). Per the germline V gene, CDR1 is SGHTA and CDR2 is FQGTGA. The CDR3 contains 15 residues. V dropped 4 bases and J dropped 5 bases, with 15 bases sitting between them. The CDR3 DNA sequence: TGTGCCAGCAGCTCCCGACTAAGCGGAGACAATGAGCAGTTCTTC. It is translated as CASSSRLSGDNEQFF.

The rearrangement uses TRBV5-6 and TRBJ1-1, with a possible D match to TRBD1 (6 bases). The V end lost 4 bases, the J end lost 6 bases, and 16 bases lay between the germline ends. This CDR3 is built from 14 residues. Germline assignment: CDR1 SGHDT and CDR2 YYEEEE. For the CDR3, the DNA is TGTGCCAGCAGCCAGGGGTTGGGGGTGGCTGAAGCTTTCTTT. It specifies CASSQGLGVAEAFF.

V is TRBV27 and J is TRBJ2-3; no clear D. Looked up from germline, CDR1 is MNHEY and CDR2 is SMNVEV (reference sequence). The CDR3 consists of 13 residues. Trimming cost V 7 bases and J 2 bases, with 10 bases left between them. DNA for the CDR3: TGTGCCAGCATGTACGGGCCCACAGATACGCAGTATTTT. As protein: CASMYGPTDTQYF.

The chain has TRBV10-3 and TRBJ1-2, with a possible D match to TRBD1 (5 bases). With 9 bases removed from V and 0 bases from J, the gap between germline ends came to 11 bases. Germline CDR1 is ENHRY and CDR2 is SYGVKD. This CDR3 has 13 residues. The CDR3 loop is CAMKTASNYGYTF. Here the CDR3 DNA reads TGTGCCATGAAGACAGCTTCTAACTATGGCTACACCTTC.

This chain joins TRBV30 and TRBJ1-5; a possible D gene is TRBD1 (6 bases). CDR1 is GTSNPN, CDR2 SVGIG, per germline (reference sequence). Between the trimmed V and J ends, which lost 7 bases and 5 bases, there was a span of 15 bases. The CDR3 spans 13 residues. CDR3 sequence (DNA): TGTGCCTTTTCCCAGGGGTCCGATCAGCCCCAGCATTTT. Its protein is CAFSQGSDQPQHF.

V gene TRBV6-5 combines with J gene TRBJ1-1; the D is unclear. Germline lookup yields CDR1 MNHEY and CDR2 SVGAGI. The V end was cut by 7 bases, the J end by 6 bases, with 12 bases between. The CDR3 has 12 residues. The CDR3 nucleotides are TGTGCCAGCAATACCGTGGGGTCTGAAGCTTTCTTT. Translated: CASNTVGSEAFF.

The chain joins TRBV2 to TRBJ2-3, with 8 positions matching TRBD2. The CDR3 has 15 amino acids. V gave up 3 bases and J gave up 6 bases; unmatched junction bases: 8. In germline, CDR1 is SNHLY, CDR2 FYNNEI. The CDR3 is CASSEGGTRSDTQYF. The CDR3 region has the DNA TGTGCCAGCAGTGAGGGGGGGACTAGGTCGGATACGCAGTATTTT.

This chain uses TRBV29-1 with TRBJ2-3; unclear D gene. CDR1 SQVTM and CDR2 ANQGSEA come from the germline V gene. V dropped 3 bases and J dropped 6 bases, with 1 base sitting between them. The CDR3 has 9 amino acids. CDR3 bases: TGCAGCGTTGACGATACGCAGTATTTT. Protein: CSVDDTQYF.

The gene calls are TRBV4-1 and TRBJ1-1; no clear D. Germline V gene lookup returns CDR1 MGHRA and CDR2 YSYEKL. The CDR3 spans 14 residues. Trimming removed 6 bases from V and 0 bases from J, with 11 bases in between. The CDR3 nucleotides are TGCGCCAGCAGAGGGCCCCTCATGAACACTGAAGCTTTCTTT. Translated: CASRGPLMNTEAFF.

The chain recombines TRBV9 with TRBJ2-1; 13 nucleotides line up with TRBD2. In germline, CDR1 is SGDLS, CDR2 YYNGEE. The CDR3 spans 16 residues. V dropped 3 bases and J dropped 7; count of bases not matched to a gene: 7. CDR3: CASSAGLAGARNEQFF. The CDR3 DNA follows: TGTGCCAGCAGCGCCGGACTAGCGGGAGCCCGAAATGAGCAGTTCTTC.

CDR3 residues: CASSPDRDEQFF. The CDR3 DNA is TGTGCCAGCAGCCCAGACCGAGATGAGCAGTTCTTC. The chain is built from TRBV13 and TRBJ2-1, with D uncertain. This CDR3 region has 12 residues. CDR1 and CDR2 from the germline V gene are PRHDT and FYEKMQ (reference sequence). Trimming pared 5 bases from V and 8 bases from J, leaving 10 bases between.

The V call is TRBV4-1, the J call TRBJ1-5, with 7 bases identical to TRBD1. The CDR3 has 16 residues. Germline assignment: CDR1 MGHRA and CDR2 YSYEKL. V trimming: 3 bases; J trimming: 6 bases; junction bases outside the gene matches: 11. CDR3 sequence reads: CASSQETGLVSQPQHF. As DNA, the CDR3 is TGCGCCAGCAGCCAGGAGACAGGGTTGGTTTCTCAGCCCCAGCATTTT.

Written as DNA, the CDR3 is TGTGCCAGCTCACCACCGGGACACGACGAGCAGTACTTC. Translation gives CASSPPGHDEQYF. V usage is TRBV18 and J usage is TRBJ2-7; a weak D match, TRBD1 (6 bases). V lost 0 bases to trimming and J lost 5 bases, with 8 bases between them. This CDR3 has 13 residues. Germline loops: CDR1 KGHSH, CDR2 LQKENI.

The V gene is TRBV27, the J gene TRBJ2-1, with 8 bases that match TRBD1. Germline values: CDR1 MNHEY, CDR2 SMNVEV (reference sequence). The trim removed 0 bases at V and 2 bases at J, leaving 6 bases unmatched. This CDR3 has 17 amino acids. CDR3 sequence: CASSLSSQGAAYNEQFF. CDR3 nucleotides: TGTGCCAGCAGTTTATCGAGTCAGGGGGCAGCCTACAATGAGCAGTTCTTC.

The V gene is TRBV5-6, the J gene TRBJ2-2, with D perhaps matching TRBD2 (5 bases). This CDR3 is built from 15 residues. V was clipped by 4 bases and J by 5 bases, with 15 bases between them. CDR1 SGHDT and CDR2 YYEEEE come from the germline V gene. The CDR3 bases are TGTGCCAGCAGCCTGAAGGGAGATCCAACCGGGGAGCTGTTTTTT. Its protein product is CASSLKGDPTGELFF.

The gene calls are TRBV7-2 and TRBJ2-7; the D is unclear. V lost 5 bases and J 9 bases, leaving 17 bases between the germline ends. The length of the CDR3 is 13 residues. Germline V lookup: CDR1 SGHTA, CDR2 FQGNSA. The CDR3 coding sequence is TGTGCCAGCAGCGGTTTGGAGAGGTCCGGGCAGTACTTC. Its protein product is CASSGLERSGQYF.

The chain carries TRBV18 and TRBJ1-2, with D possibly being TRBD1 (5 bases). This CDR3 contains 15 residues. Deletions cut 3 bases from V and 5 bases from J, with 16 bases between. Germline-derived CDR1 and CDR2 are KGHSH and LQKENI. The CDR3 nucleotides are TGTGCCAGCTCACCCGGCGTCCCGGGACGGTATGGCTACACCTTC. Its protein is CASSPGVPGRYGYTF. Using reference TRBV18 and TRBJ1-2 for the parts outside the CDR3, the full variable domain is NAGVMQNPRHLVRRRGQEARLRCSPMKGHSHVYWYRQLPEEGLKFMVYLQKENIIDESGMPKERFSAEFPKEGPSILRIQQVVRGDSAAYFCASSPGVPGRYGYTFGSGTRLTVV.